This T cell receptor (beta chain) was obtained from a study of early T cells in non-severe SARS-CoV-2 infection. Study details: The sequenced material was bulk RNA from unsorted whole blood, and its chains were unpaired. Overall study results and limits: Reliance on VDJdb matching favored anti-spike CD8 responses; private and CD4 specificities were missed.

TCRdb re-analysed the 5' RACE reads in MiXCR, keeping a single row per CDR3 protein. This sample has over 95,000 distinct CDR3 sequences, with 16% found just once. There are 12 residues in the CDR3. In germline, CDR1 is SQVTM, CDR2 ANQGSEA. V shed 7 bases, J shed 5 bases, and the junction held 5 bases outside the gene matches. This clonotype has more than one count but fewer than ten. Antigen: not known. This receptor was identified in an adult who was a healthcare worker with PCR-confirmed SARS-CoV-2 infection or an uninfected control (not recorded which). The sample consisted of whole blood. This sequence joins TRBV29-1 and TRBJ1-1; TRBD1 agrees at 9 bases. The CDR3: CSADRGGTEAFF. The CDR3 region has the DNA TGCAGCGCGGACAGGGGAGGGACTGAAGCTTTCTTT.